Below are 20 T cell receptor beta chains sequenced from a single sample in a study of OX40 agonist ivuxolimab in advanced cancers. Receptor libraries were prepared by the immunoSEQ multiplex PCR assay. This immuneACCESS table, as held by TCRdb, lists in-frame sequences with V and J called but not all clones. Of the missing ones, under half trace to an unresolved V gene in checked studies; the others have no known cause. The sample data list 65,000 to 80,000 clones, and around 89% of these were observed just once. Around 0.4% of the sample rests with the top ten. The sample here was CD4+ or CD8+ T cells sorted from blood, taken in a trial of the OX40 agonist ivuxolimab. These receptor sequences come from an adult with an advanced solid tumor such as melanoma, head and neck, liver or kidney cancer.

The chain combines TRBV10-2 with TRBJ1-1, with no clear D. V was cut by 0 bases and J by 6 bases, with 11 bases left in between. The CDR3 sequence is 14 residues long. Germline CDR1 reads WSHSY; CDR2 reads SAAADI. CDR3 sequence: CASSESPGWAEAFF. The DNA of the CDR3 is TGCGCCAGCAGTGAGTCGCCGGGGTGGGCTGAAGCTTTCTTT.

The chain couples TRBV4-1 to TRBJ2-2; 10 bases are a match to TRBD2. Germline CDR1 reads MGHRA; CDR2 reads YSYEKL. Unmatched junction bases numbered 8, after V lost 1 base and J lost 6 bases. This CDR3 is 17 amino acids long. The CDR3 reads CASSQGLSGRAAGELFF. DNA of the CDR3: TGCGCCAGCAGCCAAGGCTTGAGCGGGAGGGCCGCCGGGGAGCTGTTTTTT.

The V call is TRBV18, the J call TRBJ1-5; D call uncertain. This CDR3 is 13 amino acids long. V was trimmed by 6 bases and J by 5 bases, leaving 11 bases between them. Germline values: CDR1 KGHSH, CDR2 LQKENI. As DNA, the CDR3 is TGTGCCAGCTCTCCGGGCAGATATCAGCCCCAGCATTTT. This translates into CASSPGRYQPQHF.

This chain uses TRBV18 with TRBJ1-1; a weak D match, TRBD1 (6 bases). V lost 5 bases and J lost 1, with 11 bases in between. Germline V lookup: CDR1 KGHSH, CDR2 LQKENI. CDR3 length equals 14 residues. The CDR3 bases are TGTGCCAGCTCATACGACAGGACGAACACTGAAGCTTTCTTT. This codes for CASSYDRTNTEAFF.

The chain couples TRBV7-9 to TRBJ1-1; perhaps TRBD1 as D (5 bases). Germline V gene sequence: CDR1 SEHNR, CDR2 FQNEAQ (reference sequence). The CDR3 length is 13 residues. With 2 bases removed from V and 11 bases from J, the gap between germline ends came to 15 bases. The CDR3 nucleotides are TGTGCCAGCAGCTTACGGGAGACAGATCCGGCTTTCTTT. Translation gives CASSLRETDPAFF.

V and J are TRBV15 and TRBJ1-5; D might be TRBD1 (5 bases). The V end lost 5 bases, the J end lost 2 bases, and 16 bases lay between the germline ends. This CDR3 is built from 16 residues. Per germline, CDR1 LNHNV and CDR2 YYDKDF (reference sequence). CDR3 loop: CATSAGTGGGNQPQHF. In DNA, the CDR3 is TGTGCCACCAGCGCAGGGACGGGGGGTGGCAATCAGCCCCAGCATTTT.

This clone was found once. This chain links TRBV5-1 with TRBJ2-6; TRBD1 matches 11 bases. Trimming cost V 4 bases and J 1 base; bases outside gene matches: 10. This CDR3 is built from 19 residues. Looked up from germline, CDR1 is SGHRS and CDR2 is YFSETQ. The CDR3 bases are TGCGCCAGCAGCGAAACAGATGGGACAGGGGGATCTGGGGCCAACGTCCTGACTTTC. It translates to CASSETDGTGGSGANVLTF.

The gene calls are TRBV10-1 and TRBJ1-1, with D perhaps matching TRBD1 (6 bases). Germline V lookup: CDR1 WNHNN, CDR2 SYGVQD (reference sequence). Trimming removed 8 bases from V and 6 bases from J, with 16 bases in between. The CDR3 runs 13 residues. CDR3 bases: TGCGCCAGCGCATCCACAGGGCGGCCTGAAGCTTTCTTT. Translating it yields CASASTGRPEAFF.

The chain links TRBV19 to TRBJ2-3; D is undetermined. Germline CDR1 is LNHDA and CDR2 is SQIVND (reference sequence). This CDR3 spans 13 amino acids. Trimming shortened V by 4 bases and J by 0 bases, and 5 bases separated the two germline ends. The CDR3 DNA sequence: TGTGCCAGTAGTACTCCAAGCACAGATACGCAGTATTTT. Translated, it gives CASSTPSTDTQYF.

The chain couples TRBV9 to TRBJ2-1; 8 nucleotides agree with TRBD2. The CDR3 runs to 16 residues. Trimming at V came to 4 bases and at J to 8 bases, leaving 14 bases not matched to a gene. CDR1 and CDR2 (germline): SGDLS, YYNGEE. The CDR3 DNA reads TGTGCCAGCAGCCAACGGGGGGGGACTCAGGGCTATGAGCAGTTCTTC. Translating it yields CASSQRGGTQGYEQFF.

This rearrangement joins TRBV18 to TRBJ2-1; D remains ambiguous. Deletions cut 0 bases from V and 5 bases from J, with 8 bases between. Germline-derived CDR1 and CDR2 are KGHSH and LQKENI. The CDR3 is 14 residues long. CDR3 in amino acids: CASSPPSRNNEQFF. In nucleotides, the CDR3 is TGTGCCAGCTCACCACCGTCTAGGAACAATGAGCAGTTCTTC.

The genes are TRBV7-2 and TRBJ2-2; the match to TRBD2 covers 7 bases. The germline gives CDR1 SGHTA, CDR2 FQGNSA. V lost 5 bases, J lost 5 bases, and 5 bases stayed unmatched. The CDR3 sequence is 14 residues long. CDR3 in amino acids: CASSKGLVTGELFF. The DNA for the CDR3 is TGTGCCAGCAGCAAAGGACTAGTTACCGGGGAGCTGTTTTTT.

The chain combines TRBV6-5 with TRBJ2-1; tentative D call: TRBD2 (5 bases). The V gene's germline CDR1 is MNHEY and CDR2 SVGAGI. This CDR3 region has 12 residues. Between the trimmed V and J ends, which lost 0 bases and 12 bases, there was a span of 9 bases. CDR3 in amino acids: CASSYSRAGQFF. CDR3 DNA: TGTGCCAGCAGTTACTCGCGGGCAGGGCAGTTCTTC.

This chain joins TRBV4-3 and TRBJ1-3; 7 bases map to TRBD1. The CDR3 runs to 17 residues. CDR1 and CDR2 from the germline V gene are LGHNA and YSLEER. J lost 3 bases, V lost 0 bases, and 8 bases had no gene match. The CDR3, as DNA: TGCGCCAGCAGCCAAGAATCGAGGGGGCAGGGTGGAAACACCATATATTTT. It translates to CASSQESRGQGGNTIYF.

This chain connects TRBV5-3 to TRBJ2-1, with TRBD2 matching 7 bases. TRBV5-3 is annotated as an ORF whose role is uncertain. V lost 4 bases, J lost 4 bases, and 20 bases stayed unmatched. The CDR3 is made up of 19 amino acids. CDR3 sequence reads: CARSAYRSSGITLYNEQFF. Written as DNA, the CDR3 is TGTGCCAGAAGCGCCTACCGCTCCAGCGGGATCACCCTATACAATGAGCAGTTCTTC.

This sequence joins TRBV30 and TRBJ1-4, with 7 bases lining up with TRBD1. Germline loops: CDR1 GTSNPN, CDR2 SVGIG (reference sequence). The CDR3 runs 13 residues. J gave up 4 bases and V 4 bases, and 3 bases lay outside the gene matches. The CDR3 loop reads CAWTDRNNEKLFF. The CDR3 DNA follows: TGTGCCTGGACGGACAGGAATAATGAAAAACTGTTTTTT.

This clone was picked up a small number of times. The chain is built from TRBV19 and TRBJ2-5; 9 bases line up with TRBD1. CDR1 is LNHDA, CDR2 SQIVND, per germline (reference sequence). This CDR3 region has 15 residues. V lost 8 bases to trimming and J lost 2 bases; unmatched junction nucleotides: 9. CDR3 coding DNA: TGTGCCAGTTCTATGACAGGGGGTCCACAAGAGACCCAGTACTTC. Translating it yields CASSMTGGPQETQYF.

This chain connects TRBV9 to TRBJ2-5; tentative D call: TRBD2 (5 bases). The CDR3 is 17 amino acids. Germline V gene sequence: CDR1 SGDLS, CDR2 YYNGEE. The V end was cut by 3 bases, the J end by 2 bases, with 20 bases between. The CDR3 nucleotides read TGTGCCAGCAGCGCAGACATCCCCCCGGGAAGACAAGAGACCCAGTACTTC. Translating it yields CASSADIPPGRQETQYF.

The genes are TRBV6-6 and TRBJ2-2; possible D gene TRBD2, 5 bases. Trimming shortened V by 5 bases and J by 6 bases, and 10 bases separated the two germline ends. The CDR3 spans 13 residues. Germline values: CDR1 MNHNY, CDR2 SVGAGI (reference sequence). This chain's CDR3 is CASSPEGPGELFF. CDR3 coding DNA: TGTGCCAGCAGTCCCGAGGGCCCCGGGGAGCTGTTTTTT.

The V call is TRBV7-8, the J call TRBJ1-5; TRBD1 might be the D (5 bases). Per the germline V gene, CDR1 is SGHVS and CDR2 is FQNEAQ. V lost 2 bases to trimming and J lost 1 base, with 15 bases between them. CDR3 length: 17 residues. The CDR3, as DNA: TGTGCCAGCAGCTTAAACGTCGGGGGTGGGAGCAATCAGCCCCAGCATTTT. Its translation is CASSLNVGGGSNQPQHF.